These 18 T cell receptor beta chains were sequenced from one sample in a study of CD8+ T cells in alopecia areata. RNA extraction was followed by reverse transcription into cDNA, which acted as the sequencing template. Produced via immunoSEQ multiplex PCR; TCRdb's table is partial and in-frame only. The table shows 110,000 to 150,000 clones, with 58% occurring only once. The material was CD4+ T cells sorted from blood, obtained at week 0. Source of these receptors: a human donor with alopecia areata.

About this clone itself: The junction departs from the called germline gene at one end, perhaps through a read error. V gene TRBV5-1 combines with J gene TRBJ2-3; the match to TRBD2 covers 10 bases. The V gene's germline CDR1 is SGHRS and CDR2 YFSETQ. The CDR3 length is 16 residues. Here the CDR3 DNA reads TGCGCCAGCAGCTCAGCAGCGGGGGGGCATTCAGATACGCAGTACTTT. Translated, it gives CASSSAAGGHSDTQYF. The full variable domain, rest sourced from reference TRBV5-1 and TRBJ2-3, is KAGVTQTPRYLIKTRGQQVTLSCSPISGHRSVSWYQQTPGQGLQFLFEYFSETQRNKGNFPGRFSGRQFSNSRSEMNVSTLELGDSALYLCASSSAAGGHSDTQYFGPGTRLTVL.

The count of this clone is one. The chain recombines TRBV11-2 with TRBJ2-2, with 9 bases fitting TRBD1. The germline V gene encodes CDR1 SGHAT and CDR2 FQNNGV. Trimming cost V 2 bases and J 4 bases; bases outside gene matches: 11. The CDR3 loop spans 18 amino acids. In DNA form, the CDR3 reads TGTGCCAGCAGCTTAACTTCGGGACAGGGTATAGGCACCGGGGAGCTGTTTTTT. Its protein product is CASSLTSGQGIGTGELFF. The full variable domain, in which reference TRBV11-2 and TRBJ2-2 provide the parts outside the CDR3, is EAGVAQSPRYKIIEKRQSVAFWCNPISGHATLYWYQQILGQGPKLLIQFQNNGVVDDSQLPKDRFSAERLKGVDSTLKIQPAKLEDSAVYLCASSLTSGQGIGTGELFFGEGSRLTVL.

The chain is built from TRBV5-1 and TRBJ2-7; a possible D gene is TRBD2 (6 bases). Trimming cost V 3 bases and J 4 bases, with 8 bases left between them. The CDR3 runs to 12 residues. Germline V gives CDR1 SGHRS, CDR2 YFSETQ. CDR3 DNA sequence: TGCGCCAGCAGCTCCAGCGGGTACGAGCAGTACTTC. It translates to CASSSSGYEQYF.

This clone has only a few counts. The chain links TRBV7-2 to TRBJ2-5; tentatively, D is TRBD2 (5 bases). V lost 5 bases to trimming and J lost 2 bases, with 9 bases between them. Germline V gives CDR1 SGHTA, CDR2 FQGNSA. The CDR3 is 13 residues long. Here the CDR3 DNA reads TGTGCCAGCAGCCTCCCGGGACAAGAGACCCAGTACTTC. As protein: CASSLPGQETQYF. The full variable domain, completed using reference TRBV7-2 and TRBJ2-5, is GAGVSQSPSNKVTEKGKDVELRCDPISGHTALYWYRQSLGQGLEFLIYFQGNSAPDKSGLPSDRFSAERTGGSVSTLTIQRTQQEDSAVYLCASSLPGQETQYFGPGTRLLVL.

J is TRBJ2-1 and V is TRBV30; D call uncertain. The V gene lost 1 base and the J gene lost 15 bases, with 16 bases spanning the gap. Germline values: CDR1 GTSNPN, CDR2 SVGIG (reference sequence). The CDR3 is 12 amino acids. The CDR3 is CAWSADTHIPFF. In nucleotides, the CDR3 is TGTGCCTGGAGTGCTGACACGCACATACCGTTCTTC.

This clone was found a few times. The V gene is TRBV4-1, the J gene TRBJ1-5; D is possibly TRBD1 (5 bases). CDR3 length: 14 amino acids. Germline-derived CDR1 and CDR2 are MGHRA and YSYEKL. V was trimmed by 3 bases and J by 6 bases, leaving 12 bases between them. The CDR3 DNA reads TGCGCCAGCAGCCACGCACTCGGGGGTCAGCCCCAGCATTTT. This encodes CASSHALGGQPQHF.

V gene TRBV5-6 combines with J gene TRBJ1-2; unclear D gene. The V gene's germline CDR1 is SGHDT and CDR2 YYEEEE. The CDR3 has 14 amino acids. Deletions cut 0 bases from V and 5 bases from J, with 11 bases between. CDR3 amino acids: CASSLGADLYGYTF. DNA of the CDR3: TGTGCCAGCAGCTTGGGTGCAGACCTGTATGGCTACACCTTC. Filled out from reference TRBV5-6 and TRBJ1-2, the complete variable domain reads DAGVTQSPTHLIKTRGQQVTLRCSPKSGHDTVSWYQQALGQGPQFIFQYYEEEERQRGNFPDRFSGHQFPNYSSELNVNALLLGDSALYLCASSLGADLYGYTFGSGTRLTVV.

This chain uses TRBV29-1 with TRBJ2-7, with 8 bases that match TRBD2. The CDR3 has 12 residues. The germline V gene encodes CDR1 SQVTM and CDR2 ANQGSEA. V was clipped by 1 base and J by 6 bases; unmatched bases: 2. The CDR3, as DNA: TGCAGCGTTGAAGCGGGGGGGAGCGAGCAGTACTTC. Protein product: CSVEAGGSEQYF.

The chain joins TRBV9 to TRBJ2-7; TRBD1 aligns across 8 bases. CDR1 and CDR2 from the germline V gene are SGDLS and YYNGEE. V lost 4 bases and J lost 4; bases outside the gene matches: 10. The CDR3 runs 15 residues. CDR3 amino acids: CASSPQGGFAYEQYF. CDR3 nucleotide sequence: TGTGCCAGCAGCCCACAGGGGGGTTTCGCGTACGAGCAGTACTTC.

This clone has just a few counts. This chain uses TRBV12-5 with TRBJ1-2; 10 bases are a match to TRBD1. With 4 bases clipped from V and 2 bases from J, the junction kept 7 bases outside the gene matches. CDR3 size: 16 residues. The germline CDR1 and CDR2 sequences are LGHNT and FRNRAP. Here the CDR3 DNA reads TGTGCTAGTGGTTCGGAGACAGGGGGCAAGAACTATGGCTACACCTTC. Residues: CASGSETGGKNYGYTF.

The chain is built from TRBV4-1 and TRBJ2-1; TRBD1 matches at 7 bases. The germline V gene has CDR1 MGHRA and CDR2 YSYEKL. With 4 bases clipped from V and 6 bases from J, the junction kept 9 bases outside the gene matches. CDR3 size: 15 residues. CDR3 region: CASSLTGTASNEQFF. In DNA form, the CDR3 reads TGCGCCAGCAGCCTTACCGGGACAGCCAGCAATGAGCAGTTCTTC.

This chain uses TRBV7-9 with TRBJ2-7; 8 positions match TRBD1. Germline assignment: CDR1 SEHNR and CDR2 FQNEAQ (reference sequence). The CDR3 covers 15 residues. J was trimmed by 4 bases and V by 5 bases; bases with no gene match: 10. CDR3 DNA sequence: TGTGCCAGCAGCGCCCGACAGGGGCCCCCTTACGAGCAGTACTTC. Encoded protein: CASSARQGPPYEQYF.

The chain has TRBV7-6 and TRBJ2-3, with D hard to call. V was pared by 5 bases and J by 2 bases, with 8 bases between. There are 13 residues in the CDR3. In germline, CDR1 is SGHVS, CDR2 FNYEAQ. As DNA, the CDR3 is TGTGCCAGCAGCCAACGCCACACAGATACGCAGTATTTT. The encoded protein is CASSQRHTDTQYF.

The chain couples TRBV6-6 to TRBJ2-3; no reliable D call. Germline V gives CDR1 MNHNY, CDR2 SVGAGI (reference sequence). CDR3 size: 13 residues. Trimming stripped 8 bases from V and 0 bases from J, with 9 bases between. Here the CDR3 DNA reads TGTGCCAGCGTCGGGTCTAGCACAGATACGCAGTATTTT. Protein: CASVGSSTDTQYF.

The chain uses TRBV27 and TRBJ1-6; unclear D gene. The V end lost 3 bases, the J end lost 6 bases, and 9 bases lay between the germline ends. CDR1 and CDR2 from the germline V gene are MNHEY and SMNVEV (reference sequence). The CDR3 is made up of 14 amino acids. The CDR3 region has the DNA TGTGCCAGCAGTTTTGGGCTGATTAATTCACCCCTCCACTTT. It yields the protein CASSFGLINSPLHF.

The CDR3 here is CASSRDSGGETQYF. The DNA for the CDR3 is TGCGCCAGCAGCCGAGATAGCGGGGGGGAGACCCAGTACTTC. The chain is built from TRBV4-3 and TRBJ2-5; 10 bases fit TRBD2. Germline-derived CDR1 and CDR2 are LGHNA and YSLEER. The CDR3 spans 14 residues. J lost 5 bases, V lost 4 bases, and 4 bases had no gene match.

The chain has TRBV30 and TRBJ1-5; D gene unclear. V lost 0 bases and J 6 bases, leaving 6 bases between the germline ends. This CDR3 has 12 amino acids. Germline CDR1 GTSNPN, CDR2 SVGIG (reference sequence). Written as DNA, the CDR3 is TGTGCCTGGAGTGTCGGCTCTCAGCCCCAGCATTTT. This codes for CAWSVGSQPQHF.

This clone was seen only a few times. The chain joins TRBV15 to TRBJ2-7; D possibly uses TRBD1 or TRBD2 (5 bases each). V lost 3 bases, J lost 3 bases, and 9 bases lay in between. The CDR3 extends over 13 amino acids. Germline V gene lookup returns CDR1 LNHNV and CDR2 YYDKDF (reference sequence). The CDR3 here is CATSRGDGYEQYF. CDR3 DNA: TGTGCCACCAGCAGGGGGGACGGCTACGAGCAGTACTTC.